Listed below are T cell receptor beta chains from one sample, sequenced in a study of cytomegalovirus exposure and HLA in healthy donors. Sequenced by immunoSEQ multiplex PCR; TCRdb stores in-frame clones only, minus some. The repertoire holds some 170,000 clones, with approximately 78% as singletons. The sample consisted of PBMCs. These receptors were taken from a woman between 18 and 29 years old in good health and CMV-seronegative. CDR3s include the opening cysteine and the closing phenylalanine or tryptophan. The order of the fields is J gene, V gene, clone size, D gene, CDR3 DNA, CDR3 protein. A D gene is named only where the DNA matches it firmly. For some rows the clone size is stated as once, few or many, or as a class when expanded; others skip it.

TRBJ2-1 TRBV19 - - TGTGCCAGTAGTATCAAATGGGGCAGCTACAATGAGCAGTTCTTC CASSIKWGSYNEQFF
TRBJ1-4 TRBV7-9 - - TGTGCCAGCAGCTTTAAAGGGGTTTATAATGAAAAACTGTTTTTT CASSFKGVYNEKLFF
TRBJ1-4 TRBV7-9 - - TGTGCCAGCAGCTCACCAGGAGGAAGACTGTTTTTT CASSSPGGRLFF
TRBJ2-1 TRBV7-9 few TRBD2 TGTTCCAGCAGCTTAGATCTCGGGGGGGCATATGAGCAGTTCTTC CSSSLDLGGAYEQFF
TRBJ2-3 TRBV4-1 - TRBD2 TGCGCCAGCTGCCAGACTAGCGGATTCACAGATACGCAGTATTTT CASCQTSGFTDTQYF
TRBJ2-7 TRBV6-1 - TRBD2 TGTGCCAGCAGTGAAGGACTAGCGGGGGGACTAAACTTCTACGAGCAGTACTTC CASSEGLAGGLNFYEQYF
TRBJ2-1 TRBV10-3 - - TGTGCCATCAGTGAGTCGCTAGCGACCTACTACAATGAGCAGTTCTTC CAISESLATYYNEQFF
TRBJ1-1 TRBV28 - TRBD1 TGTGCCAGTAGACCGGACAGGGTAGAATTGCACACTGAAGCTTTCTTT CASRPDRVELHTEAFF
TRBJ2-7 TRBV25-1 - TRBD1 TGTGCCAGCAGTGAATCGAAAGCAGGGGGCTACGAGCAGTACTTC CASSESKAGGYEQYF
TRBJ2-7 TRBV5-1 once - TGCGCCAGCAGGGTCTCAGGGTACGAGCAGTACTTC CASRVSGYEQYF
TRBJ2-2 TRBV5-5 - TRBD1 TGTGCCAGCAGCTTAAGGTCCGGGACAGTAAACACCGGGGAGCTGTTTTTT CASSLRSGTVNTGELFF
TRBJ2-2 TRBV5-6 - TRBD1 TGTGCCAGCAGCTGGGGGACAGGCACCGGGGAGCTGTTTTTT CASSWGTGTGELFF
TRBJ1-2 TRBV11-2 once TRBD1 TGTGCCAGCAGCGACAGGGGCCTTGGCTACACCTTC CASSDRGLGYTF
TRBJ2-5 TRBV30 - TRBD1 TGTGCCGCAAAATTGTACGATTCGTTTGGACAGGGGCCGCGAACTCCGAACTTC CAAKLYDSFGQGPRTPNF
TRBJ2-6 TRBV5-5 - - TGTGCCAGCAGCTTGGTGTACTCTGGGGCCAACGTCCTGACTTTC CASSLVYSGANVLTF
TRBJ1-5 TRBV12-5 - - TGTGCTAGTGGTCCGGAGGAGGGATTTGGGGATCAGCCCCAGCATTTT CASGPEEGFGDQPQHF
TRBJ2-3 TRBV6-6 - - TGTGCCAGTAAACACCCGATGTTGCCAGATACGCAGTATTTT CASKHPMLPDTQYF
TRBJ2-7 TRBV7-8 once TRBD1 TGTGCCAGCAGCTCTCCGGGACAGGGGTCGCATAGTCTCGAGCAGTACTTC CASSSPGQGSHSLEQYF
TRBJ2-2 TRBV6-1 few TRBD1 TGTGCCAGCAGTGAAATATTCGGGGGACAGGGGTCCACCGGGGAGCTGTTTTTT CASSEIFGGQGSTGELFF
TRBJ2-2 TRBV10-3 - TRBD2 TGTGCCATCACTAGCGGGAGAGGCGGAGCGAACACCGGGGAGCTGTTTTTT CAITSGRGGANTGELFF
TRBJ2-7 TRBV7-9 - TRBD1 TGTGCCAGCAGCAACCGGGACAGACGAGAGCAGTACTTC CASSNRDRREQYF
TRBJ2-5 TRBV7-9 few - TGTGCCAGCAGCACCAGAGAGACCCAGTACTTC CASSTRETQYF
TRBJ2-4 TRBV19 few - TGTGCCACCCAGTCCCGGGACACCCTAGCCAAAAACATTCAGTACTTC CATQSRDTLAKNIQYF
TRBJ2-1 TRBV29-1 - TRBD2 TGCAGCGTTGTACTTCTAGCGGGGGTCCCTTCCTACAATGAGCAGTTCTTC CSVVLLAGVPSYNEQFF
TRBJ2-1 TRBV30 - TRBD2 TGTGCCCTCTCCCCCCTAGCGGGGGGGTACAATGAGCAGTTCTTC CALSPLAGGYNEQFF
TRBJ1-2 TRBV5-4 - TRBD1 TGTGCCAGCAGCAACAAGGGGGCCGGGTATGGCTACACCTTC CASSNKGAGYGYTF
TRBJ2-1 TRBV11-2 - - TGTGCCAGCAGCTTACTCCGACTAGGAACTAGGCAGTTCTTC CASSLLRLGTRQFF
TRBJ2-3 TRBV9 - TRBD2 TGTGCCAGCAGCGTAGCGGGAGCGGGGGTTACAGATACGCAGTATTTT CASSVAGAGVTDTQYF
TRBJ2-3 TRBV7-9 - TRBD2 TGTGCCAGCAGCTTAGGAGCCGGACTAGCTGCAGATACGCAGTATTTT CASSLGAGLAADTQYF
TRBJ1-5 TRBV21-1 - - TGTGCCAGCAGCAAAGACCTGGGGGGTCGGGAGCCCCAGCATTTT CASSKDLGGREPQHF
TRBJ2-5 TRBV2 few TRBD1 TGTGCCAGCAGGGATACTATCAGGACAGGCGAAGAGACCCAGTACTTC CASRDTIRTGEETQYF
TRBJ2-1 TRBV18 - TRBD2 TGTGCCAGCTCACCAGTTCTGGCGGGAGGGCCAAAAATCAATGAGCAGTTCTTC CASSPVLAGGPKINEQFF
TRBJ2-7 TRBV27 - TRBD1 TGTGCCAGCAGTTTGAGGACAGGGGTAGCCTACGAGCAGTACTTC CASSLRTGVAYEQYF
TRBJ1-3 TRBV7-2 - - TGTGCCAGCAGCCGGACGGCGGGCTCTGGAAACACCATATATTTT CASSRTAGSGNTIYF
TRBJ2-7 TRBV30 once TRBD2 TGTGCCTGCAATGGACTAGCACCCTACGAGCAGTACTTC CACNGLAPYEQYF
TRBJ2-1 TRBV7-3 - - TGTGCCAGCAGCCCATCTGGGAGTCCCTCCTACAATGAGCAGTTCTTC CASSPSGSPSYNEQFF
TRBJ2-3 TRBV7-9 - - TGTGCCAGCAGCTTAGCCCTAAGAGCTGGAGATACGCAGTATTTT CASSLALRAGDTQYF
TRBJ2-1 TRBV9 - TRBD2 TGTGCCAGCAGCGACCTAGCGGGAAACAATGAGCAGTTCTTC CASSDLAGNNEQFF
TRBJ2-5 TRBV4-1 - - TGCGCCAGCAGCCGCCGACTTGTCCAAGAGACCCAGTACTTC CASSRRLVQETQYF
TRBJ1-1 TRBV30 - - TGTGCCTGGAGATTTAGGGGGAACACTGAAGCTTTCTTT CAWRFRGNTEAFF